Following are 29 T cell receptor beta chains from one sample sequenced in a study of control samples from healthy donors and cancer patients (dated by TCRdb to 2020 to 2021). Libraries were constructed by the immunoSEQ multiplex PCR assay. This immuneACCESS table, as held by TCRdb, lists in-frame sequences with V and J called but not all clones. Of the missing ones, under half trace to an unresolved V gene in checked studies; the others have no known cause. This sample holds 150,000 or so clones; just under 95% were observed only once. In total, the top ten clones hold 5.5% to 6% of the sample. Specimen: blood. The receptors stem from a man aged 35-49 years in good health.

This rearrangement joins TRBV18 to TRBJ2-5; the match to TRBD2 covers 11 bases. CDR1 and CDR2 (germline): KGHSH, LQKENI. V was clipped by 3 bases and J by 2 bases; unmatched bases: 2. The CDR3 consists of 15 residues. The CDR3 sequence is CASSPGLAVQETQYF. The CDR3 DNA reads as TGTGCCAGCTCACCGGGACTAGCGGTTCAAGAGACCCAGTACTTC.

This clone was counted once. The chain carries TRBV4-3 and TRBJ1-6, with D perhaps TRBD1 (5 bases). Per germline, CDR1 LGHNA and CDR2 YSLEER. The V and J ends lost 0 bases and 9 bases respectively, with 15 bases between them. This CDR3 comprises 16 residues. CDR3 sequence (DNA): TGCGCCAGCAGCCAAGAAAGAGCGCAGGGAGGTTCACCCCTCCACTTT. This codes for CASSQERAQGGSPLHF.

This chain uses TRBV27 with TRBJ1-1; D is unresolved. Germline CDR1 is MNHEY and CDR2 is SMNVEV (reference sequence). Trimming shortened V by 2 bases and J by 5 bases, and 12 bases separated the two germline ends. The length of the CDR3 is 14 residues. The CDR3 nucleotides read TGTGCCAGCAGTTTAGAGGGAATAGGGACTGAAGCTTTCTTT. It translates to CASSLEGIGTEAFF.

V is TRBV6-2 or TRBV6-3 and J is TRBJ2-1; 7 bases are shared with TRBD1. Germline CDR1 is MNHEY and CDR2 is SVGEGT. The CDR3 is 16 residues long. V was pared by 2 bases and J by 3 bases, with 7 bases of the junction left unmatched. The CDR3 reads CASSYPRGQGYNEQFF. CDR3 coding DNA: TGTGCCAGCAGTTACCCTAGGGGGCAAGGCTACAATGAGCAGTTCTTC.

The chain uses TRBV12-3 or TRBV12-4 and TRBJ1-5; a weak D match, TRBD1 (6 bases). V lost 5 bases, J lost 5 bases, and 10 bases lay in between. The CDR3 has 13 amino acids. The CDR3 DNA is TGTGCCAGCAGTCCCGGACAGCATCAGCCCCAGCATTTT. This encodes CASSPGQHQPQHF.

The chain recombines TRBV5-1 with TRBJ1-2; D is unclear. The CDR3 is made up of 16 amino acids. Trimming pared 0 bases from V and 0 bases from J, leaving 12 bases between. Germline CDR1 and CDR2: SGHRS and YFSETQ. The CDR3 DNA follows: TGCGCCAGCAGCTTGGGGTTCAGCTCATCTAACTATGGCTACACCTTC. It yields the protein CASSLGFSSSNYGYTF.

This chain links TRBV4-3 with TRBJ2-1, with D hard to call. This CDR3 is 16 amino acids long. V was shortened by 1 base and J by 5 bases, with 15 bases between the two germline ends. From germline, CDR1 is LGHNA and CDR2 YSLEER. The CDR3 DNA follows: TGCGCCAGCAGCCAAGCAAGGGTTAGCTACCACAATGAGCAGTTCTTC. It yields the protein CASSQARVSYHNEQFF.

In its sample, this clone was seen once. V usage is TRBV6-4 and J usage is TRBJ1-1; D is ambiguous. CDR3 length: 11 amino acids. Germline loops: CDR1 MRHNA, CDR2 SNTAGT. V lost 3 bases and J 5 bases, leaving 4 bases between the germline ends. The CDR3 DNA is TGTGCCAGCAGTGAGGGAACTGAAGCTTTCTTT. This encodes CASSEGTEAFF.

The chain carries TRBV4-1 and TRBJ2-7; TRBD2 agrees at 9 bases. Germline loops: CDR1 MGHRA, CDR2 YSYEKL. The CDR3 is 16 residues long. J lost 8 bases, V lost 4 bases, and 15 bases had no gene match. The CDR3 sequence: CASSLGGGLASEQQYF. CDR3 nucleotide sequence: TGCGCCAGCAGCCTGGGGGGAGGACTAGCGAGTGAACAGCAGTACTTC.

With regard to this clone: Other DNA variants within this sample encode the same CDR3. The chain joins TRBV5-1 to TRBJ2-3; 13 bases line up with TRBD2. The CDR3 loop spans 16 amino acids. Germline trimming cut 4 bases from V and 1 base from J; bases unmatched to any gene: 3. Germline assignment: CDR1 SGHRS and CDR2 YFSETQ. CDR3 DNA sequence: TGCGCCAGCAGCCTGGGGACTAGCGGGGGCACAGATACGCAGTATTTT. Protein sequence: CASSLGTSGGTDTQYF.

The CDR3 DNA reads TGTGCCAGCAGCGCCGACTCCTCTAACTATGGCTACACCTTC. Amino acids: CASSADSSNYGYTF. This chain uses TRBV9 with TRBJ1-2; D is undetermined. The V end lost 3 bases, the J end lost 0 bases, and 9 bases lay between the germline ends. The germline CDR1 and CDR2 sequences are SGDLS and YYNGEE. The CDR3 has 14 amino acids.

V is TRBV11-2 and J is TRBJ2-7, with a tentative D call TRBD2 (6 bases). This CDR3 has 15 residues. Germline values: CDR1 SGHAT, CDR2 FQNNGV. V was pared by 1 base and J by 3 bases, with 13 bases between. CDR3 in amino acids: CASSLGGRTHYEQYF. DNA for the CDR3: TGTGCCAGCAGCTTAGGGGGGAGGACCCACTACGAGCAGTACTTC.

This chain links TRBV5-4 with TRBJ2-7, with 8 bases matching TRBD1. V lost 8 bases, J lost 1 base, and 8 bases stayed unmatched. The CDR3 consists of 14 residues. CDR1 and CDR2 from the germline V gene are SGHNT and YYREEE (reference sequence). The CDR3 region is CARYDRGTSYEQYF. CDR3 DNA: TGTGCCAGATACGACAGGGGAACATCCTACGAGCAGTACTTC.

The chain carries TRBV28 and TRBJ1-5; 7 bases agree with TRBD1. In germline, CDR1 is MDHEN, CDR2 SYDVKM. This CDR3 spans 15 amino acids. J gave up 0 bases and V 6 bases, and 5 bases lay outside the gene matches. In nucleotides, the CDR3 is TGTGCCAGCAGCTACCAGGGGGGTAGCAATCAGCCCCAGCATTTT. Protein sequence: CASSYQGGSNQPQHF.

The chain employs TRBV19 and TRBJ1-4; 7 nucleotides line up with TRBD1. The CDR3 extends over 16 amino acids. Trimming at V came to 5 bases and at J to 3 bases, leaving 9 bases not matched to a gene. CDR1 and CDR2 from the germline V gene are LNHDA and SQIVND (reference sequence). CDR3 residues: CASSPTGLSANEKLFF. CDR3 sequence (DNA): TGTGCCAGTAGTCCGACAGGGCTGTCGGCTAATGAAAAACTGTTTTTT.

There are a few counts of this clone. V is TRBV11-2 and J is TRBJ2-2; tentatively, D is TRBD2 (6 bases). Trimming removed 1 base from V and 6 bases from J, with 12 bases in between. This CDR3 region has 15 residues. CDR1 is SGHAT, CDR2 FQNNGV, per germline. In DNA form, the CDR3 reads TGTGCCAGCAGCTTAGGGCAGAGCGGGTCCGGGGAGCTGTTTTTT. It specifies CASSLGQSGSGELFF.

This clone occurred once. This chain links TRBV11-2 with TRBJ2-7, with 9 bases matching TRBD1. The CDR3 spans 16 residues. CDR1 is SGHAT, CDR2 FQNNGV, per germline. J was trimmed by 3 bases and V by 5 bases; bases with no gene match: 11. In nucleotides, the CDR3 is TGTGCCAGCAGCCCCATCTCCCGGACAGGGGTCTACGAGCAGTACTTC. Amino acids: CASSPISRTGVYEQYF.

As DNA, the CDR3 is TGTGCCAGCAGGGGTAGCGGCAGCAATCAGCCCCAGCATTTT. Encoded protein: CASRGSGSNQPQHF. This chain connects TRBV27 to TRBJ1-5; D gene uncertain. With 6 bases removed from V and 1 base from J, the gap between germline ends came to 10 bases. Germline-derived CDR1 and CDR2 are MNHEY and SMNVEV (reference sequence). The CDR3 contains 14 residues.

This clone occurred once. For the CDR3, the DNA is TGTGCCAGCAGTGAATCCCAACATGGGCAGCCCCAGCATTTT. It specifies CASSESQHGQPQHF. This chain connects TRBV2 to TRBJ1-5, with no clear D. The CDR3 is 14 amino acids. Germline CDR1 SNHLY, CDR2 FYNNEI. V was clipped by 2 bases and J by 7 bases, with 12 bases between them. The full variable domain, its missing parts supplied by reference TRBV2 and TRBJ1-5, is EPEVTQTPSHQVTQMGQEVILRCVPISNHLYFYWYRQILGQKVEFLVSFYNNEISEKSEIFDDQFSVERPDGSNFTLKIRSTKLEDSAMYFCASSESQHGQPQHFGDGTRLSIL.

The table lists this clone with many counts. This sequence joins TRBV19 and TRBJ1-2, with TRBD1 matching 9 bases. The CDR3 runs to 15 residues. Looked up from germline, CDR1 is LNHDA and CDR2 is SQIVND (reference sequence). V was pared by 4 bases and J by 4 bases, with 7 bases of the junction left unmatched. The CDR3 DNA reads as TGTGCCAGTAGTACCACAACAGGGGGCTTCTATGGCTACACCTTC. Its translation: CASSTTTGGFYGYTF.

The chain is built from TRBV14 and TRBJ2-7; 8 nucleotides line up with TRBD2. The CDR3 is 12 residues long. CDR1 SGHDN and CDR2 FVKESK come from the germline V gene. V dropped 4 bases and J dropped 4; count of bases not matched to a gene: 0. CDR3 nucleotide sequence: TGTGCCAGCAGCCCGGGGGGGTACGAGCAGTACTTC. This encodes CASSPGGYEQYF.

CDR3 nucleotide sequence: TGTGCCAGCAGCCCGACCACTCGGGGGGGGCGGGTAGCTTTCTTT. Its translation: CASSPTTRGGRVAFF. The chain couples TRBV3-1 (or the pseudogene TRBV3-2) to TRBJ1-1; D possibly corresponds to TRBD1 (6 bases). Looked up from germline, CDR1 is LGHDT and CDR2 is YNNKEL (reference sequence). The ends were cut back, 4 bases at V and 10 bases at J, with 22 bases in the middle. CDR3 length: 15 amino acids.

V usage is TRBV3-1 (or the pseudogene TRBV3-2) and J usage is TRBJ2-4, with D hard to call. The V gene's germline CDR1 is LGHDT and CDR2 YNNKEL (reference sequence). The CDR3 spans 12 residues. V gave up 4 bases and J gave up 2 bases, with 3 bases separating them. CDR3 DNA sequence: TGTGCCAGCAGCCCTCCCAAAAACATTCAGTACTTC. Protein: CASSPPKNIQYF.

This clone appeared a few times. V and J are TRBV27 and TRBJ1-1; D not certain. Germline loops: CDR1 MNHEY, CDR2 SMNVEV (reference sequence). The CDR3 covers 17 residues. The V gene lost 3 bases and the J gene lost 5 bases, with 22 bases spanning the gap. This chain's CDR3 is CASSFGTRVGRRTEAFF. In nucleotides, the CDR3 is TGTGCCAGCAGTTTTGGTACGAGGGTAGGGAGAAGGACTGAAGCTTTCTTT.

This rearrangement joins TRBV9 to TRBJ1-2; weak D call: TRBD1 (5 bases). This CDR3 comprises 12 residues. Trimming left V 0 bases short and J 8 bases short, with 8 bases between. CDR1 and CDR2 from the germline V gene are SGDLS and YYNGEE. CDR3 in amino acids: CASSVGGEGYTF. CDR3 nucleotide sequence: TGTGCCAGCAGCGTAGGGGGGGAAGGCTACACCTTC.

The CDR3 sequence is CASSMMQRRGGLSAYNEQFF. CDR3 nucleotide sequence: TGTGCCAGTAGTATGATGCAAAGGCGGGGGGGCCTAAGCGCCTACAATGAGCAGTTCTTC. V and J are TRBV19 and TRBJ2-1; 9 positions match TRBD2. After removal of 3 bases from V and 2 bases from J, the junction contained 17 bases not matched to a gene. CDR1 is LNHDA, CDR2 SQIVND, per germline (reference sequence). The CDR3 is 20 amino acids. Together with reference TRBV19 and TRBJ2-1, the CDR3 gives the full variable domain: DGGITQSPKYLFRKEGQNVTLSCEQNLNHDAMYWYRQDPGQGLRLIYYSQIVNDFQKGDIAEGYSVSREKKESFPLTVTSAQKNPTAFYLCASSMMQRRGGLSAYNEQFFGPGTRLTVL.

This clone occurred once. The gene calls are TRBV30 and TRBJ2-3; 10 bases align to TRBD2. This CDR3 spans 15 amino acids. Trimming removed 5 bases from V and 4 bases from J; junction bases left unmatched: 9. Germline V lookup: CDR1 GTSNPN, CDR2 SVGIG (reference sequence). The CDR3 DNA reads as TGTGCCTGGCAAACCGGGACTAGCGTCTCAGATACGCAGTATTTT. It is translated as CAWQTGTSVSDTQYF.

V gene TRBV11-2 combines with J gene TRBJ2-2; 7 bases agree with TRBD2. After removal of 5 bases from V and 2 bases from J, the junction contained 5 bases not matched to a gene. The CDR3 has 15 amino acids. Germline V gene data show CDR1 as SGHAT and CDR2 as FQNNGV. The CDR3 loop is CASSLPGGNTGELFF. CDR3 in DNA: TGTGCCAGCAGCCTCCCGGGAGGAAACACCGGGGAGCTGTTTTTT.

V and J are TRBV5-1 and TRBJ1-1, with no clear D. V gave up 2 bases and J gave up 3 bases, with 5 bases separating them. CDR3 size: 12 residues. Germline assignment: CDR1 SGHRS and CDR2 YFSETQ. CDR3 in amino acids: CASSFQDTEAFF. In nucleotides, the CDR3 is TGCGCCAGCAGCTTCCAGGACACTGAAGCTTTCTTT.